This TCR beta chain originates from a study of PD-1 blockade in mismatch repair-deficient tumors. TCRdb keeps only in-frame clones here, not all; method: immunoSEQ multiplex PCR. The sample consists of under 95,000 clones, over 70% of them appearing once. The CDR3 loop spans 16 amino acids. Germline CDR1 and CDR2: MNHNS and SASEGT. With 2 bases clipped from V and 6 bases from J, the junction kept 10 bases outside the gene matches. This clone was recorded a few times. J is TRBJ2-3 and V is TRBV6-1; 8 nucleotides agree with TRBD2. Material: peripheral blood, obtained 12 weeks after starting pembrolizumab. This receptor was obtained from an adult with mismatch repair-deficient cancer. The CDR3 DNA follows: TGTGCCAGCAGTGAATGGAACAGCGGGAGTCCGGATACGCAGTATTTT. This codes for CASSEWNSGSPDTQYF.